This T cell receptor beta chain originates from a study of blood T cells in healthy people across ages (dated by TCRdb to the mid-2010s). Context from the whole study: Template switching captured roughly one uniquely barcoded TCR beta cDNA molecule per two T cells in model experiments. To track age-related changes in TCR beta repertoire diversity, the study relied on deep sequencing normalized with unique cDNA molecular identifiers. Two additional independent replicas of 1 million unique cDNA reads from the same blood draw were analyzed for two donors (one aged 18 to 29 and one aged 80 or older). The donors were divided into four age groups: young (average approximately 16 years), middle-aged (about 39), aged (roughly 66) and long-lived (nearly 85). Study-wide conclusions, independent of this receptor: Estimates of total diversity based on one million sequenced T cells were considered lower bounds and underestimates. Because profiling used bulk unsorted PBMCs, naive and antigen-experienced compartments could not be compared conclusively. The long-lived group showed more naive CD4+ T cells, fewer expanded clones and increased TCR diversity than the aged group, suggesting age selection. There was a strong correlation between observed TCR beta diversity and the percentage of naive T cells measured by flow cytometry. Because the CMV infection status of the donors was unknown, age-related changes in expanded clonotypes may potentially have been confounded. Observed TCR beta diversity per million T cells fell roughly linearly with age, and a significant reduction was already apparent by age around 40.

This clonotype was counted between two and nine times. Its antigen target is currently unknown. Base qualities are not recorded, but no much larger clone differs from it by a single base. For CDR1 and CDR2, the germline V gene (reference sequence) lists DFQATT and SNEGSKA. The trim is 0 bases for V and 5 bases for J, with a gap of 10 bases between the germline ends. The CDR3 runs 14 amino acids, cysteine and phenylalanine included. Only the CDR3 region is kept as DNA, spanning 42 bases read in frame from base 1. Donors were a few dozen systemically healthy Caucasian individuals from Russia aged roughly 6 to 95 years. Around 10 milliliters of peripheral blood were drawn from each donor into EDTA-treated Vacutainer tubes. Ficoll-Paque density-gradient centrifugation was used to isolate PBMCs, with at least 7 million per sample. Total RNA, at least 5 micrograms per sample, was extracted from PBMCs with Trizol reagent. Naive CD45RAhigh/CD27high T cell percentages were measured by flow cytometry on a PBMC aliquot from every donor.

Receptor libraries were prepared by 5' RACE. The instrument was an Illumina HiSeq 2500. The second PCR ran for about 6 to 11 cycles and used a J-beta primer mix along with a sample-barcoded 5' primer. A template-switch 5' adaptor carrying 12 random nucleotides introduced a unique molecular identifier onto each TCR beta cDNA molecule. Each sample yielded at least 2.5 million CDR3-containing paired-end reads. First-strand cDNA synthesis was performed from all RNA using the Mint cDNA synthesis kit, with priming by a TRBC-specific oligonucleotide. Following uracil-DNA glycosylase treatment, a first 18-cycle PCR with universal primers M1SS and BC2_uni_R was performed on all cDNA. The source study handled its data this way. For normalization, 1 million high-quality reads were randomly selected from each sample, with every read carrying a distinct molecular identifier. Instead of being binned into consensus sequences, reads with shared molecular identifiers were discarded. MiTCR, set to a Q25 quality threshold and the strictest error-elimination algorithm, was used for CDR3 identification, clonotype clustering and error correction. A nonparametric unseen species model with Euler transformation was used to estimate lower-bound total TCR beta diversity. The raw public data were reprocessed by TCRdb itself: fastp quality trimming at Q25, MiXCR clonotype calling, in-frame beta chains only. Every distinct CDR3 protein forms one entry, paired with its most common genes and DNA. TCRdb's processing, not the authors', yielded these V and J calls. For this sample the table gives almost 550,000 distinct CDR3 sequences, of which 24% were detected only once. The top ten constitute approximately 8.7% of the sample.

A further study also used this sample, focusing on T cells of mothers and their children. As the second study states: Nine systemically healthy Caucasian individuals, comprising three mothers and their six children, were included as donors. cDNA synthesis consumed the entire amount of extracted RNA, loaded at around 1.5 ug RNA in each 15 ul reaction. In the second PCR, the M1S primer added sample barcodes and 2-4 random nucleotides. Over 9.5 million TCR beta CDR3 reads were obtained for each mother, and 2.5 million to 3 million reads were obtained for each child. TCR recombination output is similarly shaped by thymic selection in related and unrelated pairs, with a minor effect exerted by inherited differences. Normalized repertoire overlap was always slightly but never significantly higher in related than unrelated mother-child pairs. Persistent microchimeric T cell clones were not detected, at a sensitivity of around 99 clones per million clonotypes. To look for features that set related mother-child pairs apart from unrelated individuals, the researchers ran deep NGS to compare the TCR beta repertoires of mothers and children. The mean age was about 38 +/- 4 years for the mothers and about 12 +/- 4 years for the children. After adapter ligation was performed with NEBNext reagents, the libraries were sequenced on an Illumina HiSeq 2000 with 100+100 nt paired-end reads. To prevent cross-contamination, the mother and child libraries were prepared one month apart and sequenced in separate runs. For each donor, between roughly 500,000 and 2,100,000 distinct TCR beta clonotypes were identified. Naive TCR beta clonotypes were estimated from low-frequency clonotypes matched to each donor's FACS-determined naive share, without sorting.

The sequenced sample was blood. This clonotype originated in a boy between 10 and 17 years old in good health. In this chain, TRBV20-1 is recombined with TRBJ1-4, with no reliable assignment of the D segment. The CDR3 reads as follows: CSARDGYGNEKLFF. The bases read TGCAGTGCTAGAGACGGCTATGGGAATGAAAAACTGTTTTTT.